This passage covers 22 T cell receptor beta chains from one sample sequenced in a study of blood T cell repertoires in COVID-19. Sequencing used immunoSEQ multiplex PCR; TCRdb keeps in-frame clones, though not all of them. The profile shows around 200,000 clones, about 86% of them singletons. Sequenced sample: peripheral blood. The receptors stem from a man aged 35 to 55 with active or convalescent COVID-19.

This clone appeared a single time. This chain uses TRBV3-1 (or the pseudogene TRBV3-2) with TRBJ1-2; 7 bases line up with TRBD1. The CDR3 extends over 15 amino acids. CDR1 and CDR2 (germline): LGHDT, YNNKEL (reference sequence). The V segment lost 1 base and the J segment 6 bases; nucleotides outside the gene matches: 8. CDR3 nucleotide sequence: TGTGCCAGCAGCCAAGGACAGGGCGGGCCTAATGGCTACACCTTC. Its translation is CASSQGQGGPNGYTF.

This clone was recorded a few times. The chain carries TRBV6-5 and TRBJ1-6; D unresolved. The CDR3 spans 16 residues. The V end was cut by 0 bases, the J end by 0 bases, with 6 bases between. Germline loops: CDR1 MNHEY, CDR2 SVGAGI. The CDR3 coding sequence is TGTGCCAGCAGTTACTCGCGGAACTCCTATAATTCACCCCTCCACTTT. Translating gives CASSYSRNSYNSPLHF.

The genes are TRBV5-4 and TRBJ1-1; 8 positions match TRBD1. This CDR3 comprises 12 residues. The V gene's germline CDR1 is SGHNT and CDR2 YYREEE (reference sequence). J was trimmed by 6 bases and V by 4 bases; bases with no gene match: 2. The CDR3 protein is CASSPTGAEAFF. The CDR3 bases are TGTGCCAGCAGCCCGACAGGGGCTGAAGCTTTCTTT.

J is TRBJ1-6 and V is TRBV28; no definite D call. Trimming took off 8 bases at V and 7 bases at J, with 15 bases between the two ends. This CDR3 is 14 amino acids long. Germline values: CDR1 MDHEN, CDR2 SYDVKM. CDR3 in amino acids: CASWRGVGNSPLHF. The CDR3 DNA reads TGTGCCAGCTGGCGGGGAGTGGGAAATTCACCCCTCCACTTT.

CDR3 coding DNA: TGCGCCAGCAGCTTAGAGATCACCGGGGAGCTGTTTTTT. The encoded protein is CASSLEITGELFF. This chain connects TRBV5-1 to TRBJ2-2; D is uncertain. The CDR3 contains 13 residues. Trimming shortened V by 2 bases and J by 4 bases, and 6 bases separated the two germline ends. Germline-derived CDR1 and CDR2 are SGHRS and YFSETQ.

The chain recombines TRBV6-6 with TRBJ2-3, with 9 bases matching TRBD2. Germline CDR1 reads MNHNY; CDR2 reads SVGAGI (reference sequence). The CDR3 sequence is 14 residues long. The V gene end was trimmed by 5 bases and the J gene end by 2 bases; junction bases not matched to a gene: 2. The CDR3 loop reads CASSASGTTDTQYF. In DNA form, the CDR3 reads TGTGCCAGCAGTGCTAGCGGGACCACAGATACGCAGTATTTT.

The rearrangement uses TRBV5-1 and TRBJ1-1; D is unresolved. The germline V and J ends were trimmed by 2 bases and 0 bases, with 8 bases remaining between them. Germline CDR1 reads SGHRS; CDR2 reads YFSETQ. The CDR3 loop spans 14 amino acids. CDR3 loop: CASSLTGMNTEAFF. CDR3 nucleotides: TGCGCCAGCAGCTTAACCGGGATGAACACTGAAGCTTTCTTT. Supplemented by reference TRBV5-1 and TRBJ1-1, the full variable domain reads KAGVTQTPRYLIKTRGQQVTLSCSPISGHRSVSWYQQTPGQGLQFLFEYFSETQRNKGNFPGRFSGRQFSNSRSEMNVSTLELGDSALYLCASSLTGMNTEAFFGQGTRLTVV.

The CDR3 DNA is TGTGCCAGCTCACTCACACTGGGGGGGATGAACACTGAAGCTTTCTTT. It translates to CASSLTLGGMNTEAFF. The chain recombines TRBV18 with TRBJ1-1; D is perhaps TRBD1 (5 bases). This CDR3 has 16 amino acids. In germline, CDR1 is KGHSH, CDR2 LQKENI. V dropped 4 bases and J dropped 0 bases, with 15 bases sitting between them.

The rearrangement joins TRBV7-2 to TRBJ2-3; no reliable D call. V dropped 4 bases and J dropped 4 bases, with 9 bases sitting between them. CDR3 length: 13 amino acids. Germline lookup yields CDR1 SGHTA and CDR2 FQGNSA. The CDR3: CASSSRGPDTQYF. CDR3 DNA sequence: TGTGCCAGCAGCTCTAGAGGCCCAGATACGCAGTATTTT. Complete variable domain (other parts from reference TRBV7-2 and TRBJ2-3): GAGVSQSPSNKVTEKGKDVELRCDPISGHTALYWYRQSLGQGLEFLIYFQGNSAPDKSGLPSDRFSAERTGGSVSTLTIQRTQQEDSAVYLCASSSRGPDTQYFGPGTRLTVL.

CDR3 bases: TGTGCCAGCTCACCACTTTCCGACAGCCAGTCACCCCTCCACTTT. This sequence encodes CASSPLSDSQSPLHF. J is TRBJ1-6 and V is TRBV18; TRBD1 is a possible D gene (5 bases). CDR3 size: 15 residues. V was pared by 1 base and J by 10 bases, with 14 bases between. Germline V gene sequence: CDR1 KGHSH, CDR2 LQKENI.

V is TRBV2 and J is TRBJ1-2, with no clear D. The CDR3 has 14 residues. V was shortened by 5 bases and J by 2 bases, with 12 bases between the two germline ends. In germline, CDR1 is SNHLY, CDR2 FYNNEI. CDR3 amino acids: CASSFQGENYGYTF. CDR3 nucleotides: TGTGCCAGCAGTTTTCAAGGAGAGAACTATGGCTACACCTTC.

This clone was observed a handful of times. This chain links TRBV6-6 with TRBJ1-1, with a tentative D call TRBD1 (5 bases). CDR3 length: 15 amino acids. Germline CDR1 and CDR2: MNHNY and SVGAGI (reference sequence). Trimming left V 2 bases short and J 1 base short, with 11 bases between. The CDR3 spells CASSYGFGQNTEAFF. The CDR3 coding sequence is TGTGCCAGCAGTTACGGCTTCGGACAGAACACTGAAGCTTTCTTT.

The V call is TRBV7-2, the J call TRBJ1-5; no definite D call. V lost 1 base and J 6 bases, leaving 7 bases between the germline ends. The germline V gene has CDR1 SGHTA and CDR2 FQGNSA. The CDR3 runs 13 residues. This chain's CDR3 is CASSLELVQPQHF. The CDR3 region has the DNA TGTGCCAGCAGCTTAGAACTCGTTCAGCCCCAGCATTTT.

This clone turned up a few times. This chain uses TRBV11-2 with TRBJ1-6; the match to TRBD1 covers 7 bases. After removal of 6 bases from V and 10 bases from J, the junction contained 9 bases not matched to a gene. The CDR3 has 14 residues. In germline, CDR1 is SGHAT, CDR2 FQNNGV. CDR3 region: CASRRQGVGSPLHF. CDR3 DNA sequence: TGTGCCAGCAGAAGACAGGGCGTAGGGTCACCCCTCCACTTT.

This clone showed up just a few times. The V call is TRBV6-6, the J call TRBJ1-1; D ambiguous. V lost 0 bases and J lost 8, with 4 bases in between. The CDR3 runs to 11 residues. Germline V gene sequence: CDR1 MNHNY, CDR2 SVGAGI (reference sequence). The DNA of the CDR3 is TGTGCCAGCAGTTACTCTGTAGAAGCTTTCTTT. Protein: CASSYSVEAFF.

J is TRBJ1-2 and V is TRBV24-1; D may be TRBD1 (6 bases). Per the germline V gene, CDR1 is KGHDR and CDR2 is SFDVKD. The CDR3 extends over 13 amino acids. V was clipped by 6 bases and J by 6 bases, with 13 bases between them. The CDR3: CATSKDRSHGYTF. The CDR3 DNA reads as TGTGCCACCAGTAAGGACAGATCCCATGGCTACACCTTC.

With regard to this clone: Other DNA sequences in the sample encode the same CDR3. The rearrangement links TRBV2 to TRBJ2-3; D is uncertain. The CDR3 has 11 residues. Per the germline V gene, CDR1 is SNHLY and CDR2 is FYNNEI. V gave up 8 bases and J gave up 4 bases, with 7 bases separating them. CDR3: CASSSPDTQYF. DNA of the CDR3: TGTGCCAGCTCAAGCCCAGATACGCAGTATTTT.

This clone was seen a handful of times. The chain carries TRBV2 and TRBJ1-1, with D maybe TRBD1 (5 bases). Germline assignment: CDR1 SNHLY and CDR2 FYNNEI. V was clipped by 6 bases and J by 1 base, with 12 bases between them. This CDR3 is 14 amino acids long. The CDR3 DNA follows: TGTGCCAGCAGCGTTGACAGCAAGAACACTGAAGCTTTCTTT. Residues: CASSVDSKNTEAFF.

The rearrangement joins TRBV5-8 to TRBJ2-1; 7 bases align to TRBD1. The trim removed 4 bases at V and 4 bases at J, leaving 5 bases unmatched. From germline, CDR1 is SGHTS and CDR2 YDEGEE. The CDR3 has 14 residues. The CDR3 loop is CASSIGTDYNEQFF. CDR3 in DNA: TGTGCCAGCAGCATCGGGACAGATTACAATGAGCAGTTCTTC.

This chain joins TRBV27 and TRBJ1-2; possibly TRBD1 for D (5 bases). CDR1 and CDR2 (germline): MNHEY, SMNVEV (reference sequence). V was pared by 8 bases and J by 6 bases, with 16 bases between. The CDR3 loop spans 13 amino acids. CDR3: CASGLRPGHGYTF. The CDR3 DNA reads as TGTGCCAGCGGGCTTCGGCCAGGGCATGGCTACACCTTC.

The V and J genes are TRBV29-1 and TRBJ2-7; TRBD1 might be the D (5 bases). The germline V gene has CDR1 SQVTM and CDR2 ANQGSEA. This CDR3 region has 13 residues. V lost 4 bases and J 1 base, leaving 11 bases between the germline ends. CDR3 DNA sequence: TGCAGCGTTGGGGGCAGGGCATCCTACGAGCAGTACTTC. Protein sequence: CSVGGRASYEQYF.

The chain uses TRBV2 and TRBJ1-1, with 7 bases that match TRBD1. Germline-derived CDR1 and CDR2 are SNHLY and FYNNEI. V dropped 7 bases and J dropped 5; count of bases not matched to a gene: 13. The CDR3 loop spans 15 amino acids. DNA of the CDR3: TGTGCCAGCAATCGGGAAGGGGGCAGTGGGACTGAAGCTTTCTTT. Protein product: CASNREGGSGTEAFF.